This TCR beta chain appears in the sequencing data of a study of blood T cell repertoires in COVID-19. Study at large: Both acute and convalescent COVID-19 samples were obtained from the United States, Italy and Spain.

The CDR3 has 16 residues. Germline CDR1 reads LGHNA; CDR2 reads YNFKEQ. J was trimmed by 4 bases and V by 1 base; bases with no gene match: 4. Per the original data handling: For nucleated cells, counts were estimated from reference gene primer amplification. Here immunoSEQ multiplex PCR was the method, and the copy in TCRdb shows in-frame clones only, minus some. D and trimming were read from the DNA, whereas the V and J calls and clone size are those reported in that table. Of 450,000 to 500,000 clones in the sample, 80% to 90% were seen once. The receptor was derived from a woman aged 55-75 years who had recovered from COVID-19. The chain recombines TRBV4-2 with TRBJ2-1; 10 nucleotides agree with TRBD2. Sequencing was done on a sample of PBMCs or T cells enriched from blood (not recorded which). The CDR3 loop is CASSQVSGGQYNEQFF. The CDR3 nucleotides read TGTGCCAGCAGCCAAGTTAGCGGGGGGCAGTACAATGAGCAGTTCTTC.